This T cell receptor beta chain was sequenced in a study of blood T cells in healthy people across ages. The length of the CDR3 is 13 residues. The germline gives CDR1 DFQATT, CDR2 SNEGSKA (reference sequence). V shed 3 bases and J shed 0 bases, with 6 bases lying between them. No fewer than 7 million PBMCs went into each sample. General study points: A greater number of naive CD4+ cells and higher diversity distinguished long-lived donors from aged donors.

As regards this clonotype: Its antigen is not identified.

Primed by a sample-barcoded 5' primer and a J-beta primer mix, a second PCR proceeded for roughly 6 to 12 cycles. Every single cDNA molecule received a tag from a template-switch adaptor with 12 random nucleotides. TCRdb reanalysed the 5' RACE reads using MiXCR and keeps one entry per CDR3 protein. The sample holds approximately 770,000 distinct CDR3 sequences; over 45% are singletons and the top ten take about 20%. The chain links TRBV20-1 to TRBJ1-5; D unclear. The source is a man aged 25-40 years in good health. Sequences were obtained from blood. The CDR3: CSASSGSNQPQHF. The CDR3 nucleotides are TGCAGTGCTAGTTCTGGTAGCAATCAGCCCCAGCATTTT.